Following are 22 T cell receptor beta chains from one sample sequenced in a study of cytomegalovirus exposure and HLA in healthy donors. The study ran its PCR with 60 Vbeta and 13 Jbeta primers. Repertoires were generated with immunoSEQ multiplex PCR, while TCRdb's copy carries only in-frame clones and drops some. The sample includes about 140,000 clones, around 80% of them seen just once. The sequenced material came from PBMCs. The receptors shown here come from a man aged 35-49 years in good health and CMV-seronegative.

The chain is built from TRBV11-2 and TRBJ2-1; D possibly corresponds to TRBD2 (6 bases). Trimming cost V 5 bases and J 6 bases, with 17 bases left between them. Germline V gene data show CDR1 as SGHAT and CDR2 as FQNNGV. CDR3 length equals 15 residues. CDR3 protein: CASSVGTGLLNEQFF. The CDR3 DNA reads TGTGCCAGCAGCGTTGGAACTGGACTACTCAATGAGCAGTTCTTC.

The V gene is TRBV7-9, the J gene TRBJ2-3, with 14 positions matching TRBD2. From germline, CDR1 is SEHNR and CDR2 FQNEAQ (reference sequence). The ends lost 3 bases at V and 2 bases at J; junction bases unmatched: 7. CDR3 size: 18 residues. The CDR3 reads CASSFPGLAGEYTDTQYF. CDR3 DNA: TGTGCCAGCAGCTTCCCGGGACTAGCGGGGGAGTACACAGATACGCAGTATTTT.

The V and J genes are TRBV2 and TRBJ1-2; 11 positions match TRBD1. The CDR3 runs 19 residues. Germline CDR1 and CDR2: SNHLY and FYNNEI. V lost 5 bases and J lost 0; bases outside the gene matches: 14. DNA of the CDR3: TGTGCCAGCAGTTTCAGCCGGGACAGGGGGGATATAGCTAACTATGGCTACACCTTC. Residues: CASSFSRDRGDIANYGYTF.

The rearrangement links TRBV19 to TRBJ2-1; D possibly corresponds to TRBD2 (6 bases). V gave up 3 bases and J gave up 8 bases, with 23 bases separating them. CDR3 length equals 17 residues. CDR1 is LNHDA and CDR2 is SQIVND in the germline V gene (reference sequence). The CDR3, as DNA: TGTGCCAGTAGTATTACGCCGGATCCAAAGCGCGGGGATGAGCAGTTCTTC. Translated: CASSITPDPKRGDEQFF.

The chain recombines TRBV2 with TRBJ2-7, with TRBD2 matching 11 bases. CDR1 is SNHLY, CDR2 FYNNEI, per germline. The CDR3 is 16 amino acids. Losses at the gene ends were 6 bases for V and 1 base for J; bases not matched to a gene: 8. This CDR3 is CASRALAGGFSYEQYF. The CDR3 DNA follows: TGTGCCAGCAGGGCCCTAGCGGGGGGTTTTTCCTACGAGCAGTACTTC.

V is TRBV6-5 and J is TRBJ2-5; TRBD1 agrees at 10 bases. The J call is uncertain, as TRBJ2-7 better fits the DNA end. The CDR3 is 15 amino acids. Germline lookup yields CDR1 MNHEY and CDR2 SVGAGI. Written as DNA, the CDR3 is TGTGCCAGCAGTTACCCGGGACAGGGGTATAACGAGCAGTACTTC. The encoded protein is CASSYPGQGYNEQYF.

The CDR3 region is CASRDRVNTEAFF. CDR3 DNA sequence: TGCGCCAGCAGGGACAGGGTTAACACTGAAGCTTTCTTT. The chain couples TRBV5-1 to TRBJ1-1; the match to TRBD1 covers 8 bases. Germline V gene sequence: CDR1 SGHRS, CDR2 YFSETQ. The CDR3 contains 13 residues. Germline trimming cut 5 bases from V and 2 bases from J; bases unmatched to any gene: 2.

This clone was observed a handful of times. The chain recombines TRBV4-1 with TRBJ1-1; D gene uncertain. Trimming cost V 2 bases and J 4 bases, with 11 bases left between them. The CDR3 loop spans 14 amino acids. CDR1 and CDR2 (germline): MGHRA, YSYEKL. CDR3 sequence (DNA): TGCGCCAGCAGCCAACCAACGACTACCACTGAAGCTTTCTTT. Encoded protein: CASSQPTTTTEAFF.

V usage is TRBV10-2 and J usage is TRBJ1-1; TRBD1 matches 12 bases. CDR1 WSHSY and CDR2 SAAADI come from the germline V gene. Germline trimming cut 6 bases from V and 6 bases from J; bases unmatched to any gene: 5. The CDR3 extends over 14 amino acids. In DNA form, the CDR3 reads TGCGCCAGCAGGGGACAGGGGGCAAGACCTGAAGCTTTCTTT. Protein: CASRGQGARPEAFF.

V and J are TRBV11-3 and TRBJ2-7; TRBD1 agrees at 7 bases. Germline lookup yields CDR1 SGHNT and CDR2 YENEEA. J was trimmed by 4 bases and V by 3 bases; bases with no gene match: 9. The CDR3 length is 15 residues. CDR3 amino acids: CASSFGPGQNYEQYF. CDR3 nucleotide sequence: TGTGCCAGCAGCTTCGGCCCGGGACAGAATTACGAGCAGTACTTC.

The genes are TRBV5-1 and TRBJ1-6; 10 nucleotides match TRBD1. The ends lost 0 bases at V and 7 bases at J; junction bases unmatched: 10. The CDR3 covers 18 residues. From germline, CDR1 is SGHRS and CDR2 YFSETQ. For the CDR3, the DNA is TGCGCCAGCAGCTTGGAGGTTGGGGGGACAGGGGAAAATTCACCCCTCCACTTT. It translates to CASSLEVGGTGENSPLHF.

V and J are TRBV9 and TRBJ1-3, with D possibly being TRBD1 (6 bases). This CDR3 has 14 amino acids. The V and J ends lost 3 bases and 3 bases respectively, with 10 bases between them. CDR1 and CDR2 (germline): SGDLS, YYNGEE. The CDR3 region has the DNA TGTGCCAGCAGCGCGGGGGGCGGTGGAAACACCATATATTTT. Its protein product is CASSAGGGGNTIYF.

The rearrangement links TRBV7-9 to TRBJ2-2; 7 bases match TRBD1. After removal of 6 bases from V and 3 bases from J, the junction contained 4 bases not matched to a gene. This CDR3 region has 14 residues. Germline-derived CDR1 and CDR2 are SEHNR and FQNEAQ (reference sequence). The CDR3 DNA is TGTGCCAGCAGGGGAGACAGGGACACCGGGGAGCTGTTTTTT. Its protein product is CASRGDRDTGELFF.

The chain joins TRBV7-9 to TRBJ1-6, with D possibly TRBD1 on 6 matching bases. Germline values: CDR1 SEHNR, CDR2 FQNEAQ (reference sequence). V dropped 5 bases and J dropped 5 bases, with 19 bases sitting between them. The CDR3 contains 17 residues. In DNA form, the CDR3 reads TGTGCCAGCAGCCCCCCCAGTACAGGGTTGGATAATTCACCCCTCCACTTT. Translation: CASSPPSTGLDNSPLHF. Looking up the rest from reference TRBV7-9 and TRBJ1-6 gives the full variable domain: DTGVSQNPRHKITKRGQNVTFRCDPISEHNRLYWYRQTLGQGPEFLTYFQNEAQLEKSRLLSDRFSAERPKGSFSTLEIQRTEQGDSAMYLCASSPPSTGLDNSPLHFGNGTRLTVT.

This clone occurred once. The chain couples TRBV18 to TRBJ2-7, with 7 bases fitting TRBD1. V shed 3 bases and J 1 base; nucleotides not matched to a gene: 15. The CDR3 totals 18 residues. Germline V gives CDR1 KGHSH, CDR2 LQKENI. The chain's CDR3 is CASSPKLPGQLQSYEQYF. For the CDR3, the DNA is TGTGCCAGCTCACCTAAATTGCCGGGACAGCTGCAATCCTACGAGCAGTACTTC.

The genes are TRBV28 and TRBJ2-2; D is unresolved. Germline V gene data show CDR1 as MDHEN and CDR2 as SYDVKM. V lost 1 base, J lost 8 bases, and 8 bases lay in between. This CDR3 spans 13 amino acids. The CDR3, as DNA: TGTGCCAGCAGTTTATCTCTCGGGGGGGAGCTGTTTTTT. It encodes CASSLSLGGELFF.

This rearrangement joins TRBV4-1 to TRBJ2-7; D might be TRBD2 (5 bases). V was shortened by 1 base and J by 4 bases, with 8 bases between the two germline ends. The CDR3 covers 13 residues. Germline V gene data show CDR1 as MGHRA and CDR2 as YSYEKL. The CDR3 region is CASSQGGQYEQYF. Here the CDR3 DNA reads TGCGCCAGCAGCCAAGGAGGGCAGTACGAGCAGTACTTC.

This clone appeared a few times. The CDR3 loop is CASSQDGSGGSPNYGYTF. The DNA for the CDR3 is TGTGCCAGCAGCCAAGATGGCTCGGGGGGCAGTCCGAACTATGGCTACACCTTC. The rearrangement joins TRBV4-2 to TRBJ1-2; D might be TRBD1 (6 bases). Deletions cut 0 bases from V and 2 bases from J, with 19 bases between. This CDR3 spans 18 amino acids. Germline values: CDR1 LGHNA, CDR2 YNFKEQ.

This clone appeared a single time. The CDR3 sequence is CASSWIGGLAGNTGELFF. As DNA, the CDR3 is TGTGCCAGCAGCTGGATCGGGGGGCTAGCGGGTAACACCGGGGAGCTGTTTTTT. The chain is built from TRBV7-2 and TRBJ2-2; 8 bases are shared with TRBD2. The germline V gene encodes CDR1 SGHTA and CDR2 FQGNSA. J was trimmed by 2 bases and V by 4 bases; bases with no gene match: 12. This CDR3 is built from 18 residues. Variable domain in full (rest from reference TRBV7-2 and TRBJ2-2): GAGVSQSPSNKVTEKGKDVELRCDPISGHTALYWYRQSLGQGLEFLIYFQGNSAPDKSGLPSDRFSAERTGGSVSTLTIQRTQQEDSAVYLCASSWIGGLAGNTGELFFGEGSRLTVL.

The chain has TRBV18 and TRBJ1-1; perhaps TRBD1 as D (5 bases). Germline V gives CDR1 KGHSH, CDR2 LQKENI. Trimming left V 1 base short and J 2 bases short, with 17 bases between. The CDR3 length is 17 residues. CDR3 in amino acids: CASSPLRGPDLNTEAFF. Written as DNA, the CDR3 is TGTGCCAGCTCACCACTTAGGGGTCCAGACTTAAACACTGAAGCTTTCTTT.

This clone was detected only a few times. The genes are TRBV7-8 and TRBJ1-2; D might be TRBD1 (5 bases). CDR1 and CDR2 from the germline V gene are SGHVS and FQNEAQ. The CDR3 contains 13 residues. V lost 6 bases, J lost 1 base, and 9 bases lay in between. As DNA, the CDR3 is TGTGCCAGCAGTTCAGGGATTAACTATGGCTACACCTTC. Translation gives CASSSGINYGYTF.

The chain has TRBV6-6 and TRBJ2-2, with D maybe TRBD1 (5 bases). The CDR3 loop spans 15 amino acids. The V end was cut by 0 bases, the J end by 3 bases, with 8 bases between. Germline CDR1 reads MNHNY; CDR2 reads SVGAGI (reference sequence). In nucleotides, the CDR3 is TGTGCCAGCAGTTACTCGGGGCGTTACACCGGGGAGCTGTTTTTT. It translates to CASSYSGRYTGELFF.